These T cell receptor beta chains were read from a single sample in a study of OX40 agonist ivuxolimab in advanced cancers. This table comes from immunoSEQ multiplex PCR, and its TCRdb copy is limited to in-frame clones, with some not included. The data show 90,000 or so clones, around 91% seen once. Sequenced here: CD4+ or CD8+ T cells sorted from blood, sampled in a trial of the OX40 agonist ivuxolimab. Receptors were obtained from an adult with an advanced solid tumor such as melanoma, head and neck, liver or kidney cancer. The CDR3 runs from the conserved cysteine through the conserved F or W. Each record gives: D gene, J gene, V gene, clone size, CDR3 protein, CDR3 DNA. D genes are given only for firm matches. Some rows mark clone size as missing; the rest say once, few, many or name a class of expanded clone.

TRBD2 TRBJ2-7 TRBV7-9 . CASSFPFITSGRSSYEQYF TGTGCCAGCAGCTTCCCCTTTATCACTAGCGGGAGGTCGTCCTACGAGCAGTACTTC
TRBD2 TRBJ2-3 TRBV9 . CASSATSGLDTDTQYF TGTGCCAGCAGCGCTACTAGCGGCTTAGACACAGATACGCAGTATTTT
. TRBJ2-7 TRBV6-1 . CASAYGYEQYF TGTGCCAGCGCCTACGGGTACGAGCAGTACTTC
TRBD1 TRBJ2-5 TRBV7-9 once CASSLALGTGRNVETQYF TGTGCCAGCAGCTTAGCGCTTGGGACAGGGAGAAATGTGGAGACCCAGTACTTC
. TRBJ1-2 TRBV28 . CASSPSGGFDGYTF TGTGCCAGCAGTCCCTCAGGAGGGTTCGATGGCTACACCTTC
. TRBJ2-5 TRBV5-1 . CASHVVQETQYF TGCGCCAGCCATGTGGTCCAAGAGACCCAGTACTTC
TRBD2 TRBJ2-1 TRBV6-5 . CAILTSGSGNEQFF TGTGCCATCCTGACTAGCGGGAGCGGTAATGAGCAGTTCTTC
. TRBJ2-2 TRBV10-3 few CAIMAGQANTGELFF TGTGCCATCATGGCCGGACAAGCGAACACCGGGGAGCTGTTTTTT
. TRBJ2-7 TRBV7-2 . CASSLVGTAYEQYF TGTGCCAGCAGCTTAGTAGGCACAGCCTACGAGCAGTACTTC
. TRBJ1-4 TRBV7-9 once CASSLENEKLFF TGTGCCAGCAGCCTCGAGAATGAAAAACTGTTTTTT
. TRBJ1-2 TRBV9 . CASSVEGFYGYTF TGTGCCAGCAGCGTAGAAGGTTTCTATGGCTACACCTTC
. TRBJ2-2 TRBV7-9 . CASSFPHGELFF TGTGCCAGCAGCTTCCCCCACGGGGAGCTGTTTTTT
. TRBJ2-7 TRBV5-3 . CARSACRRGGVNSYEQYF TGTGCCAGAAGCGCCTGTCGTCGGGGCGGGGTGAACTCCTACGAGCAGTACTTC
. TRBJ1-2 TRBV7-2 . CASSLGGNYGYTF TGTGCCAGCAGCTTAGGTGGAAACTATGGCTACACCTTC
. TRBJ2-7 TRBV7-3 many CATRYGGEGSSEQYF TGTGCCACCCGCTACGGGGGCGAAGGATCTTCCGAGCAGTACTTC
. TRBJ1-5 TRBV10-3 once CAIKPQGGNQPQHF TGTGCCATCAAACCTCAGGGTGGGAATCAGCCCCAGCATTTT
. TRBJ1-5 TRBV18 . CASSTQGEPQHF TGTGCCAGCTCAACTCAGGGAGAGCCCCAGCATTTT
TRBD2 TRBJ2-1 TRBV11-3 . CASSSRSGSVDEQFF TGTGCCAGCAGCTCCCGTAGCGGGAGTGTCGATGAGCAGTTCTTC
. TRBJ2-4 TRBV4-3 . CASSQEGTLENIQYF TGCGCCAGCAGCCAAGAAGGGACCCTTGAAAACATTCAGTACTTC
TRBD1 TRBJ2-7 TRBV11-3 . CASSLEGTGSTYEQYF TGTGCCAGCAGCTTAGAGGGGACAGGGAGCACCTACGAGCAGTACTTC
. TRBJ1-1 TRBV18 once CASSPNRGNTEAFF TGTGCCAGCTCACCAAATAGAGGGAACACTGAAGCTTTCTTT
TRBD2 TRBJ2-1 TRBV9 . CASSVGAGGPPDNEQFF TGTGCCAGCAGCGTAGGAGCGGGAGGGCCCCCCGACAATGAGCAGTTCTTC
. TRBJ2-3 TRBV7-2 . CASKPGTDTQYF TGTGCCAGCAAACCGGGCACAGATACGCAGTATTTT
. TRBJ2-3 TRBV5-6 . CAEAGCTQYF TGTGCCGAGGCCGGGTGCACGCAGTATTTT
TRBD2 TRBJ2-2 TRBV4-3 . CASSLGLAGYTGELFF TGCGCCAGCAGTCTTGGACTAGCGGGGTACACCGGGGAGCTGTTTTTT
TRBD1 TRBJ1-2 TRBV6-1 once CASSRTGGTDGYTF TGTGCCAGCTCTCGAACAGGGGGGACGGATGGCTACACCTTC
TRBD2 TRBJ2-3 TRBV7-3 . CASSSRLAGNSDTQYF TGTGCCAGCAGCTCTCGACTAGCGGGAAACTCAGATACGCAGTATTTT
. TRBJ2-7 TRBV2 . CASSESRSEEQYF TGTGCCAGCAGTGAATCCCGCTCGGAGGAGCAGTACTTC
. TRBJ2-1 TRBV10-2 . CASNLVGGISSYNEQFF TGCGCCAGCAATCTAGTTGGCGGGATTAGCTCCTACAATGAGCAGTTCTTC
TRBD2 TRBJ2-5 TRBV7-6 . CASSLPGLAISRETQYF TGTGCCAGCAGCTTACCCGGACTAGCTATATCTAGGGAGACCCAGTACTTC
TRBD2 TRBJ2-5 TRBV18 once CASSPLELAGSPGETQYF TGTGCCAGCTCACCACTGGAGCTAGCGGGTTCCCCCGGGGAGACCCAGTACTTC
. TRBJ2-5 TRBV19 once CASSTDSLGETQYF TGTGCCAGTAGCACAGACTCCCTCGGCGAGACCCAGTACTTC
TRBD1 TRBJ2-2 TRBV5-1 . CASSFYPRQGAPGELFF TGCGCCAGCAGCTTTTACCCACGACAGGGGGCGCCCGGGGAGCTGTTTTTT
TRBD1 TRBJ1-2 TRBV5-6 . CATDLWTGGGYTF TGTGCCACCGACCTATGGACAGGGGGAGGCTACACCTTC
TRBD1 TRBJ2-7 TRBV6-1 . CASHLDRVHDEQYF TGTGCCAGCCACCTCGACAGGGTGCATGACGAGCAGTACTTC
TRBD2 TRBJ2-3 TRBV7-8 once CASSIRTSGSADTQYF TGTGCCAGCAGCATAAGGACTAGCGGGAGTGCAGATACGCAGTATTTT
TRBD2 TRBJ2-5 TRBV7-8 . CASSPNVAGGKTQYF TGTGCCAGCAGCCCTAACGTAGCGGGAGGCAAGACCCAGTACTTC
TRBD2 TRBJ2-3 TRBV28 . CAIAGTSGKYTDTQYF TGTGCCATCGCCGGGACTAGCGGAAAATACACAGATACGCAGTATTTT
. TRBJ2-7 TRBV2 . CASSGTDVSYEQYF TGTGCCAGCAGCGGGACTGACGTATCCTACGAGCAGTACTTC
TRBD1 TRBJ1-1 TRBV19 . CASSIDTIQGAEAFF TGTGCCAGTAGTATAGACACTATCCAGGGGGCAGAGGCTTTCTTT
. TRBJ1-2 TRBV2 few CATTGDYGYTF TGTGCCACTACGGGGGACTATGGCTACACCTTC
. TRBJ1-4 TRBV4-3 . CASSQDLNPGGEKLFF TGCGCCAGCAGCCAAGATCTAAACCCAGGAGGTGAAAAACTGTTTTTT
. TRBJ2-1 TRBV11-2 once CASSLGGGTGSYNEQFF TGTGCCAGCAGCTTAGGCGGGGGGACAGGGTCCTACAATGAGCAGTTCTTC
TRBD1 TRBJ2-1 TRBV7-9 . CASSSTKPLTGGAYNEQFF TGTGCCAGCAGCTCCACGAAACCCCTAACAGGGGGCGCATACAATGAGCAGTTCTTC
. TRBJ1-3 TRBV19 . CASRMGGTGNTIYF TGTGCCAGTAGAATGGGGGGGACTGGAAACACCATATATTTT
. TRBJ2-5 TRBV7-6 . CASSLEGVEGETQYF TGTGCCAGCAGCTTAGAAGGAGTGGAGGGAGAGACCCAGTACTTC
TRBD1 TRBJ2-3 TRBV11-3 . CASSLGDRSFTDTQYF TGTGCCAGCAGCTTAGGGGACAGGTCCTTCACAGATACGCAGTATTTT
TRBD1 TRBJ2-1 TRBV7-9 . CASSLHYQGENEQFF TGTGCCAGCAGCTTACATTATCAGGGGGAGAATGAGCAGTTCTTC
TRBD2 TRBJ2-2 TRBV28 . CASSPLAWDTGELFF TGTGCCAGCAGCCCACTAGCGTGGGACACCGGGGAGCTGTTTTTT
TRBD2 TRBJ2-5 TRBV28 . CASTSHSGGVETQYF TGTGCCAGCACATCTCATTCGGGGGGAGTAGAGACCCAGTACTTC
. TRBJ2-1 TRBV2 . CASSGDSYNEQFF TGTGCCAGCAGTGGGGACTCCTACAATGAGCAGTTCTTC
TRBD2 TRBJ2-1 TRBV30 . CAWSLAGGSGEQFF TGTGCCTGGAGCTTAGCGGGAGGATCGGGTGAGCAGTTCTTC
TRBD1 TRBJ2-2 TRBV15 . CATSRVYRGTGELFF TGTGCCACCAGCAGAGTATACAGGGGTACCGGGGAGCTGTTTTTT
. TRBJ2-7 TRBV30 . CAWSVRDEQYF TGTGCCTGGAGTGTACGCGACGAGCAGTACTTC
TRBD2 TRBJ2-1 TRBV2 . CASSELASGRGEQFF TGTGCCAGCAGTGAACTCGCTAGCGGGAGGGGTGAGCAGTTCTTC
. TRBJ1-1 TRBV28 . CASSSLDRYTEAFF TGTGCCAGCAGTAGCCTAGACAGGTACACTGAAGCTTTCTTT
TRBD1 TRBJ2-2 TRBV19 . CASTRRDRTNTGELFF TGTGCCAGTACCCGCCGGGACAGGACGAACACCGGGGAGCTGTTTTTT
TRBD2 TRBJ2-5 TRBV5-1 . CASSPLRTSGLQETQYF TGCGCCAGCAGCCCACTAAGGACTAGCGGGCTGCAAGAGACCCAGTACTTC
. TRBJ1-5 TRBV9 . CASSLSAGEGQPQHF TGTGCCAGCAGCCTCTCGGCAGGGGAGGGTCAGCCCCAGCATTTT